A selection of T cell receptor beta chains follows, all from one sample in a study of blood T cell repertoires in COVID-19. The method was immunoSEQ multiplex PCR; TCRdb's version includes in-frame clones alone and lacks a portion of them. The table lists fewer than 250,000 clones, 80% to 90% of them singletons. Input material: PBMCs or T cells enriched from blood (not recorded which). The source is a woman aged 35 to 49 with acute COVID-19. CDR3s include the opening cysteine and the closing phenylalanine or tryptophan. The D gene is left open where the match is weak. Clone size is stated in some rows and not others, as once, few, many or a class when expanded.

d_call j_call v_call clone_size cdr3_aa cdr3_nt
. TRBJ1-6 TRBV7-8 many CASSSRYREGASPLHF TGTGCCAGCAGCTCAAGATACAGGGAAGGAGCTTCACCCCTCCACTTT
TRBD1 TRBJ1-1 TRBV9 . CASSVADRVSEAFF TGTGCCAGCAGCGTAGCGGACAGGGTGTCTGAAGCTTTCTTT
TRBD1 TRBJ1-3 TRBV6-6 . CASSPTPGDSYFGFENTIYF TGTGCCAGCAGCCCAACGCCCGGGGACAGTTATTTTGGCTTTGAAAACACCATATATTTT
. TRBJ2-3 TRBV19 . CASSRGLADTQYF TGTGCCAGTAGTAGAGGTCTAGCAGATACGCAGTATTTT
. TRBJ2-6 TRBV29-1 few CSVEMGGSGANVLTF TGCAGCGTTGAAATGGGGGGCTCTGGGGCCAACGTCCTGACTTTC
TRBD1 TRBJ2-1 TRBV28 . CASSRQGNNEQFF TGTGCCAGCAGCCGACAGGGAAACAATGAGCAGTTCTTC
TRBD2 TRBJ2-7 TRBV6-1 . CASRLAGGRLEQYF TGTGCCAGCAGACTAGCGGGAGGCCGCCTCGAGCAGTACTTC
TRBD2 TRBJ2-7 TRBV10-3 . CAISARGTSGRPSSYEQYF TGTGCCATCAGCGCGCGCGGGACTAGCGGGAGGCCTAGCTCCTACGAGCAGTACTTC
TRBD1 TRBJ2-1 TRBV6-5 . CASHVIGTGGREQFF TGTGCCAGCCACGTTATCGGGACAGGGGGCCGTGAGCAGTTCTTC
. TRBJ1-1 TRBV6-5 . CASSSADGSTEAFF TGTGCCAGCAGTTCCGCGGACGGGAGCACTGAAGCTTTCTTT
. TRBJ1-2 TRBV6-5 once CASSRAGLNYGYTF TGTGCCAGCAGCCGAGCGGGACTTAACTATGGCTACACCTTC
TRBD2 TRBJ2-7 TRBV27 . CASSLREGYEQYF TGTGCCAGCAGTCTTAGGGAGGGGTACGAGCAGTACTTC
TRBD2 TRBJ2-4 TRBV5-1 . CASSSRAGNIQYF TGCGCCAGCAGCTCCCGAGCGGGGAACATTCAGTACTTC
. TRBJ1-1 TRBV7-9 . CASTLTGIAAEAFF TGTGCCAGCACCCTGACAGGAATCGCCGCTGAAGCTTTCTTT
. TRBJ1-3 TRBV28 . CASSPERQFSGNTIYF TGTGCCAGCAGCCCCGAAAGACAGTTCTCTGGAAACACCATATATTTT
. TRBJ1-6 TRBV6-5 . CASRSGVSPLHF TGTGCCAGCAGGTCGGGGGTCTCACCCCTCCACTTT
. TRBJ2-1 TRBV6-1 . CASSEEDGRGYNEQFF TGTGCCAGCAGTGAAGAAGACGGGAGAGGCTACAATGAGCAGTTCTTC
TRBD1 TRBJ1-3 TRBV3-1/TRBV3-2 . CASSQRDRVNTIYF TGTGCCAGCAGCCAAAGGGACAGGGTAAACACCATATATTTT
. TRBJ2-3 TRBV7-2 . CASSRLVADTQYF TGTGCCAGCAGCAGACTAGTTGCAGATACGCAGTATTTT
TRBD2 TRBJ2-1 TRBV7-3 once CASSFSSGRSNEQFF TGTGCCAGCAGCTTTAGTAGCGGGAGGTCCAATGAGCAGTTCTTC
. TRBJ1-5 TRBV27 few CASRKTDNQPQHF TGTGCCAGCAGGAAGACAGACAATCAGCCCCAGCATTTT
. TRBJ1-1 TRBV28 once CASSILQGNTEAFF TGTGCCAGCAGTATCCTACAGGGAAACACTGAAGCTTTCTTT
TRBD1 TRBJ2-2 TRBV2 . CASIRTGLDTGELFF TGTGCCAGCATTAGGACAGGGCTAGACACCGGGGAGCTGTTTTTT
TRBD2 TRBJ2-7 TRBV10-3 . CAISESKGTSGRNSYEQYF TGTGCCATCAGTGAGTCGAAGGGGACTAGCGGGCGAAACTCCTACGAGCAGTACTTC
. TRBJ2-7 TRBV21-1 . CASSKVPWVERELLSEQYF TGTGCCAGCAGCAAAGTCCCCTGGGTTGAGCGGGAGTTGCTCAGCGAGCAGTACTTC
TRBD1 TRBJ1-1 TRBV7-9 medium-sized CASSRPGTGTAFF TGTGCCAGCAGCCGTCCCGGGACAGGGACGGCTTTCTTT
. TRBJ2-1 TRBV24-1 . CATSLLGGSRLDEQFF TGTGCCACCAGTCTCCTCGGCGGTAGCCGATTAGATGAGCAGTTCTTC
TRBD1 TRBJ1-5 TRBV30 . CAWSVRAQGARAQPQHF TGTGCCTGGAGTGTAAGGGCGCAGGGGGCGCGTGCTCAGCCCCAGCATTTT
. TRBJ2-7 TRBV28 . CASSPGGRLYEQYF TGTGCCAGCAGCCCTGGGGGGAGGCTATACGAGCAGTACTTC
TRBD1 TRBJ1-1 TRBV27 . CASSTNPGQYTEAFF TGTGCCAGCAGTACCAATCCGGGACAGTACACTGAAGCTTTCTTT
. TRBJ1-1 TRBV30 . CAWGGQANTEAFF TGTGCCTGGGGGGGGCAGGCCAACACTGAAGCTTTCTTT
TRBD1 TRBJ1-2 TRBV12-3/TRBV12-4 few CASSYQRDSQRTF TGTGCCAGCAGCTATCAAAGGGACAGCCAGAGAACCTTC
. TRBJ2-1 TRBV11-2 . CASSLQDSYNEQFF TGTGCCAGCAGCTTACAGGATTCCTACAATGAGCAGTTCTTC
. TRBJ2-1 TRBV7-2 . CASSLGSHNEQFF TGTGCCAGCAGCTTAGGGAGTCACAATGAGCAGTTCTTC
. TRBJ2-1 TRBV27 . CASSFSGSYNEQFF TGTGCCAGCAGTTTCAGTGGCTCCTACAATGAGCAGTTCTTC
. TRBJ1-6 TRBV19 . CASMRADNSPLHF TGTGCCAGTATGAGGGCAGATAATTCACCCCTCCACTTT
. TRBJ1-4 TRBV27 . CASSFIPGATNEKLFF TGTGCCAGCAGTTTTATTCCGGGTGCAACTAATGAAAAACTGTTTTTT
TRBD2 TRBJ2-1 TRBV7-8 once CASSLGMTSGSLGEQFF TGTGCCAGCAGCTTAGGAATGACTAGCGGGAGTTTAGGTGAGCAGTTCTTC
. TRBJ2-1 TRBV19 . CASSTPGYNEQFF TGTGCCAGTAGTACCCCGGGTTACAATGAGCAGTTCTTC